Below are 3 T cell receptor beta chains sequenced from a single sample in a study of neurological immune-mediated disorders (dated by TCRdb to about 2019). Libraries were made using 5' RACE. The instrument given in TCRdb is Illumina HiSeq 2500. Using fastp at Q25 and MiXCR, TCRdb reprocessed the public reads and kept productive beta chains. Each CDR3 protein gets just one entry, which takes the most common genes and DNA from the rows behind it. The sample table holds around 94,000 distinct CDR3 sequences, of which around 3.3% were seen once. 5% to 6.5% of the sample is held by the ten biggest clonotypes. Sequenced: PBMCs. The receptors shown here come from a woman in her late teens or twenties with multiple sclerosis.

The genes are TRBV3-1 and TRBJ2-5; TRBD2 matches at 9 bases. Per germline, CDR1 LGHDT and CDR2 YNNKEL (reference sequence). With 4 bases clipped from V and 5 bases from J, the junction kept 8 bases outside the gene matches. This CDR3 contains 15 residues. The CDR3 here is CASSLVAGDGETQYF. The CDR3, as DNA: TGTGCCAGCAGCCTGGTAGCGGGGGATGGTGAGACCCAGTACTTC.

This clonotype occurred many times. The rearrangement joins TRBV20-1 to TRBJ2-1; D unclear. This CDR3 contains 14 residues. V lost 6 bases and J 2 bases, leaving 14 bases between the germline ends. Germline V CDR1 and CDR2: DFQATT, SNEGSKA (reference sequence). The CDR3: CSAYGASTYNEQFF. The CDR3 region has the DNA TGCAGTGCCTACGGCGCCTCAACCTACAATGAGCAGTTCTTC.

Ten or more counts support this clonotype. This chain connects TRBV5-1 to TRBJ2-7; 7 nucleotides match TRBD2. The length of the CDR3 is 13 residues. J lost 6 bases, V lost 3 bases, and 6 bases had no gene match. Germline V gene data show CDR1 as SGHRS and CDR2 as YFSETQ. Here the CDR3 DNA reads TGCGCCAGCAGCTGGCTAGCGGAAGGCGAGCAGTACTTC. Its protein product is CASSWLAEGEQYF.